The rows below give T cell receptor beta chains drawn from one sample of a study of blood T cell repertoires in COVID-19. Sequencing used immunoSEQ multiplex PCR; TCRdb keeps in-frame clones, though not all of them. The profile shows 200,000 to 250,000 clones, almost 90% of them singletons. Sequenced sample: PBMCs or T cells enriched from blood (not recorded which). The origin of the receptors is a man in his thirties or forties who had been exposed to COVID-19. Both conserved end residues are part of each CDR3. Each record gives: clone size, D gene, J gene, V gene, CDR3 protein, CDR3 DNA. The D gene is left open where the match is weak. For some rows the clone size is stated as once, few or many, or as a class when expanded; others skip it.

few,.,TRBJ1-6,TRBV10-3,CAISGQEDSPLHF,TGTGCCATCAGTGGGCAGGAGGATTCACCCCTCCACTTT
.,.,TRBJ2-3,TRBV19,CATRRVEGQNTQYF,TGTGCCACCAGGAGGGTCGAGGGTCAAAATACGCAGTATTTT
.,TRBD1,TRBJ2-3,TRBV7-2,CASSLDRSSTDTQYF,TGTGCCAGCAGCCTGGACAGGTCTAGCACAGATACGCAGTATTTT
.,TRBD1,TRBJ1-4,TRBV19,CASSEAGQGGEKLFF,TGTGCCAGTAGTGAGGCGGGACAGGGAGGTGAAAAACTGTTTTTT
.,.,TRBJ1-3,TRBV12-2,CASRSWGRRGNTIYF,TGTGCAAGTCGCTCATGGGGGCGTAGAGGAAACACCATATATTTT
.,.,TRBJ1-1,TRBV7-8,CAIAAGRTRLRGNTEAFF,TGTGCCATCGCAGCTGGGCGCACGCGCCTCAGGGGGAACACTGAAGCTTTCTTT
.,TRBD1,TRBJ1-2,TRBV7-6,CASSPRGTGGRYGYTF,TGTGCCAGCAGCCCCCGGGGTACAGGGGGCCGGTATGGCTACACCTTC
.,TRBD1,TRBJ1-2,TRBV20-1,CRGTGSYGYTF,TGCAGGGGGACAGGGAGTTATGGCTACACCTTC
.,TRBD2,TRBJ2-2,TRBV9,CASSVAGGSNTGELFF,TGTGCCAGCAGCGTAGCCGGGGGGTCGAACACCGGGGAGCTGTTTTTT
.,TRBD2,TRBJ2-7,TRBV6-5,CASSPGGAGDQYF,TGTGCCAGCAGTCCGGGGGGAGCGGGGGACCAGTACTTC
.,.,TRBJ1-1,TRBV3-1/TRBV3-2,CASPLGTEAFF,TGTGCCAGCCCCCTAGGGACAGAAGCTTTCTTT
once,TRBD1,TRBJ2-7,TRBV5-4,CASSPPDRGGHEQYF,TGTGCCAGCAGCCCTCCGGACAGGGGAGGACACGAGCAGTACTTC
.,.,TRBJ1-1,TRBV12-2,CASRSWTGRSTEAFF,TGTGCAAGTCGCTCATGGACAGGGCGGAGCACTGAAGCTTTCTTT
.,.,TRBJ2-2,TRBV11-2,CASSLALNTGELFF,TGTGCCAGCAGCCTGGCCCTGAACACCGGGGAGCTGTTTTTT
.,TRBD1,TRBJ2-4,TRBV29-1,CSVRTGGEAKNIQYF,TGCAGCGTCCGAACAGGGGGTGAGGCCAAAAACATTCAGTACTTC
.,.,TRBJ2-5,TRBV29-1,CSVMDSRETQYF,TGCAGCGTTATGGACAGCCGAGAGACCCAGTACTTC
.,TRBD1,TRBJ2-7,TRBV5-1,CASSPPQGAAYEQYF,TGCGCCAGCAGCCCCCCTCAGGGGGCCGCCTACGAGCAGTACTTC
.,.,TRBJ1-5,TRBV19,CASSVGGVSNQPQHF,TGTGCCAGTAGTGTCGGAGGCGTAAGCAATCAGCCCCAGCATTTT
.,TRBD1,TRBJ1-2,TRBV7-9,CASSHRTGGRVYGYTF,TGTGCCAGCAGCCATCGGACAGGAGGCCGGGTCTATGGCTACACCTTC
.,.,TRBJ2-1,TRBV7-9,CASSADTTVANEQFF,TGTGCCAGCAGCGCGGACACCACCGTGGCCAATGAGCAGTTCTTC
few,.,TRBJ2-5,TRBV30,CAWIPEVGETQYF,TGTGCCTGGATCCCGGAGGTGGGAGAGACCCAGTACTTC
.,.,TRBJ1-1,TRBV4-1,CASSQQRGRNTEAFF,TGCGCCAGCAGCCAACAACGGGGGAGGAACACTGAAGCTTTCTTT
.,TRBD2,TRBJ2-3,TRBV7-9,CASSPTSGGTDTQYF,TGTGCCAGCAGCCCTACTAGCGGGGGCACAGATACGCAGTATTTT
.,.,TRBJ1-3,TRBV5-1,CASSPLEGTTGNTIYF,TGCGCCAGCAGCCCCCTGGAGGGCACGACTGGAAACACCATATATTTT
.,TRBD1,TRBJ2-3,TRBV10-3,CAISERQGADTQYF,TGTGCCATCAGTGAGAGGCAGGGGGCAGATACGCAGTATTTT
.,TRBD2,TRBJ2-3,TRBV4-3,CASSRNLLAGGSTDTQYF,TGCGCCAGCAGCCGCAACCTTCTAGCGGGGGGCAGCACAGATACGCAGTATTTT
.,TRBD1,TRBJ2-7,TRBV19,CASSPRQGGGEQYF,TGTGCCAGTAGCCCCCGACAGGGGGGTGGCGAGCAGTACTTC
.,.,TRBJ2-3,TRBV7-3,CASSIESSASTDTQYF,TGTGCCAGCAGCATAGAGTCTAGCGCTAGCACAGATACGCAGTATTTT
once,TRBD2,TRBJ2-7,TRBV5-1,CASSSQPSGGSRAYEQYF,TGCGCCAGCAGCTCCCAGCCAAGCGGGGGGTCACGGGCCTACGAGCAGTACTTC
.,.,TRBJ1-2,TRBV4-1,CASSRRQGLYGYTF,TGCGCCAGCAGCCGCCGTCAGGGGCTCTATGGCTACACCTTC
.,.,TRBJ2-7,TRBV19,CASSHPQGEQYF,TGTGCCAGTAGTCATCCCCAGGGCGAGCAGTACTTC
once,.,TRBJ1-2,TRBV5-6,CASSLVPGNYGYTF,TGTGCCAGCAGCTTGGTTCCAGGAAACTATGGCTACACCTTC
.,TRBD1,TRBJ2-1,TRBV2,CASNSGQGFGEQFF,TGTGCCAGCAATTCCGGACAGGGGTTCGGTGAGCAGTTCTTC
.,TRBD1,TRBJ1-3,TRBV4-1,CASSQGGQGIRNTIYF,TGCGCCAGCAGCCAAGGGGGACAGGGAATAAGAAACACCATATATTTT
.,.,TRBJ1-2,TRBV6-4,CASSDSITQGNGYTF,TGTGCCAGCAGTGACTCGATCACCCAGGGGAATGGCTACACCTTC
.,.,TRBJ2-1,TRBV30,CAWSVPRLYNEQFF,TGTGCCTGGAGTGTACCCCGACTCTACAATGAGCAGTTCTTC
.,.,TRBJ1-1,TRBV7-2,CASSLVGQFDAFF,TGTGCCAGCAGCTTAGTTGGGCAGTTTGACGCTTTCTTT
.,TRBD2,TRBJ2-1,TRBV7-2,CAGLAGSSYNEQFF,TGTGCCGGACTAGCGGGGAGCTCCTACAATGAGCAGTTCTTC
.,.,TRBJ1-2,TRBV4-1,CASSQEGGDYGYTF,TGCGCCAGCAGCCAAGAAGGGGGTGACTATGGCTACACCTTC
.,.,TRBJ1-4,TRBV5-1,CASKSTLRGYEKLFF,TGCGCCAGCAAATCGACCCTCCGGGGGTATGAAAAACTGTTTTTT
.,.,TRBJ2-1,TRBV6-5,CASSYYGQYNEQFF,TGTGCCAGCAGTTACTACGGACAGTACAATGAGCAGTTCTTC
.,.,TRBJ1-5,TRBV15,CATSPGGAGRPQHF,TGTGCCACCAGCCCCGGGGGGGCCGGGCGGCCCCAGCATTTT
.,.,TRBJ1-5,TRBV10-3,CAISDDGPRQPQHF,TGTGCCATCAGCGATGATGGCCCTAGACAGCCCCAGCATTTT
once,.,TRBJ1-6,TRBV5-1,CASSLEGGVADNSPLHF,TGCGCCAGCAGCTTGGAAGGGGGGGTGGCGGATAATTCACCCCTCCACTTT
.,TRBD2,TRBJ2-5,TRBV7-9,CASSLERGGKVTQYF,TGTGCCAGCAGCTTAGAGCGGGGGGGAAAGGTGACCCAGTACTTC
few,.,TRBJ1-4,TRBV7-9,CAGGSGNEKLFF,TGTGCCGGGGGGTCCGGTAATGAAAAACTGTTTTTT
.,.,TRBJ1-4,TRBV2,CASSREGAVEKLFF,TGTGCCAGCAGTCGTGAGGGAGCGGTTGAAAAACTGTTTTTT
.,TRBD1,TRBJ1-2,TRBV15,CATSKELRPTGDEGYTF,TGTGCCACCAGCAAAGAGCTCAGGCCGACAGGGGACGAAGGCTACACCTTC
.,TRBD1,TRBJ1-4,TRBV5-1,CASSPRQGGEKLFF,TGCGCCAGCAGCCCGCGACAGGGTGGGGAAAAACTGTTTTTT
.,.,TRBJ2-1,TRBV24-1,CATSTGDYNEQFF,TGTGCCACCAGCACGGGAGACTACAATGAGCAGTTCTTC
.,TRBD1,TRBJ2-7,TRBV12-5,CASGLVGGQGFYEQYF,TGTGCTAGTGGTTTGGTGGGGGGACAGGGGTTCTACGAGCAGTACTTC
.,TRBD1,TRBJ2-1,TRBV7-8,CASSKDRSSYNEQFF,TGTGCCAGCAGCAAGGACAGGAGCTCCTACAATGAGCAGTTCTTC
.,.,TRBJ1-2,TRBV23-1,CASSQSIIPGHRKSGYTF,TGCGCCAGCAGTCAATCGATTATCCCGGGACATAGGAAAAGTGGCTACACCTTC
.,.,TRBJ1-2,TRBV30,CAWSVGAGFDTF,TGTGCCTGGAGTGTAGGGGCGGGGTTCGACACCTTC